Presented here are 22 T cell receptor beta chains from one specimen sequenced in a study of identifying expanded T cells in peripheral blood. The table came from immunoSEQ multiplex PCR; TCRdb's copy has only in-frame clones and leaves some out. The repertoire holds approximately 80,000 clones, with 70% to 90% as singletons. Sequencing was performed on blood. The receptors derive from a person between 18 and 75 years old in good health.

This clone was recorded only once. This sequence joins TRBV21-1 and TRBJ2-7; the DNA was not used to check the table's D call, TRBD2. TRBV21-1 represents a pseudogene. The CDR3 runs to 17 residues. The CDR3 DNA is TGTGCCAGCAGCAAACGGAAGCGGGAGACGGAGTCCTACGAGCAGTACTTC. It is translated as CASSKRKRETESYEQYF.

The chain uses TRBV9 and TRBJ1-4; possible D gene TRBD1, 5 bases. The CDR3 sequence is 14 residues long. CDR1 and CDR2 from the germline V gene are SGDLS and YYNGEE. Trimming removed 3 bases from V and 7 bases from J, with 13 bases in between. In nucleotides, the CDR3 is TGTGCCAGCAGCGGAAGTGCTGGGGCTGAAAAACTGTTTTTT. This translates into CASSGSAGAEKLFF.

This rearrangement joins TRBV7-2 to TRBJ2-7; D unclear. This CDR3 has 14 amino acids. V dropped 2 bases and J dropped 1 base, with 9 bases sitting between them. The germline gives CDR1 SGHTA, CDR2 FQGNSA. The CDR3 here is CASSLSFSSYEQYF. The CDR3 region has the DNA TGTGCCAGCAGCTTAAGCTTTTCGTCCTACGAGCAGTACTTC.

This sequence joins TRBV6-1 and TRBJ1-1; no clear D gene. The germline V gene has CDR1 MNHNS and CDR2 SASEGT. The CDR3 consists of 13 residues. V shed 7 bases and J shed 0 bases, with 9 bases lying between them. The CDR3 reads CASTRTLNTEAFF. CDR3 in DNA: TGTGCCAGCACCCGGACCTTGAACACTGAAGCTTTCTTT.

This chain links TRBV6-5 with TRBJ2-7; no clear D gene. V was clipped by 5 bases and J by 6 bases, with 20 bases between them. This CDR3 contains 15 residues. CDR1 MNHEY and CDR2 SVGAGI come from the germline V gene. For the CDR3, the DNA is TGTGCCAGCAGTAAAACTTTTAACCGGGCTACCGAGCAGTACTTC. This encodes CASSKTFNRATEQYF.

V usage is TRBV30 and J usage is TRBJ1-5, with TRBD1 matching 7 bases. This CDR3 has 17 residues. From germline, CDR1 is GTSNPN and CDR2 SVGIG (reference sequence). V trimming: 0 bases; J trimming: 7 bases; junction bases outside the gene matches: 15. The CDR3 DNA sequence: TGTGCCTGGAGTGTACGGGGAGGGAGTCAGGGGGGACAGCCCCAGCATTTT. As protein: CAWSVRGGSQGGQPQHF. Drawing the rest from reference TRBV30 and TRBJ1-5, the complete variable domain is SQTIHQWPATLVQPVGSPLSLECTVEGTSNPNLYWYRQAAGRGLQLLFYSVGIGQISSEVPQNLSASRPQDRQFILSSKKLLLSDSGFYLCAWSVRGGSQGGQPQHFGDGTRLSIL.

CDR3 in amino acids: CASSLGRIDEQFF. The DNA of the CDR3 is TGTGCCAGTAGCTTGGGTCGTATCGATGAGCAGTTCTTC. The rearrangement joins TRBV19 to TRBJ2-1; D not resolved. The CDR3 extends over 13 amino acids. CDR1 is LNHDA, CDR2 SQIVND, per germline (reference sequence). V lost 6 bases and J 8 bases, leaving 14 bases between the germline ends.

The chain combines TRBV7-8 with TRBJ2-5, with 8 bases lining up with TRBD2. Per the germline V gene, CDR1 is SGHVS and CDR2 is FQNEAQ. The CDR3 runs to 15 residues. J was trimmed by 4 bases and V by 5 bases; bases with no gene match: 9. The CDR3 DNA sequence: TGTGCCAGCAGCACCCGAGGGGCGGGAGGAGAGACCCAGTACTTC. Its translation: CASSTRGAGGETQYF. Full variable domain (outside the CDR3, taken from reference TRBV7-8 and TRBJ2-5): GAGVSQSPRYKVAKRGQDVALRCDPISGHVSLFWYQQALGQGPEFLTYFQNEAQLDKSGLPSDRFFAERPEGSVSTLKIQRTQQEDSAVYLCASSTRGAGGETQYFGPGTRLLVL.

This chain connects TRBV7-9 to TRBJ2-1, with 9 bases aligning to TRBD2. CDR1 and CDR2 (germline): SEHNR, FQNEAQ (reference sequence). CDR3 size: 16 residues. V lost 5 bases to trimming and J lost 4 bases; unmatched junction nucleotides: 9. The CDR3 reads CASSARLAELYNEQFF. The CDR3 region has the DNA TGTGCCAGCAGCGCTAGACTAGCGGAACTGTACAATGAGCAGTTCTTC.

The CDR3 DNA is TGTGCCAGCAGTATTCTAGCGGGAGTACGAGAGACCCAGTACTTC. Amino acid sequence: CASSILAGVRETQYF. V usage is TRBV6-5 and J usage is TRBJ2-5; 10 bases line up with TRBD2. CDR3 length: 15 amino acids. Trimming took 5 bases from V and 4 from J; bases not matched to a gene: 7. CDR1 and CDR2 (germline): MNHEY, SVGAGI.

This CDR3 is CASSQEGQGIYEQYF. In DNA form, the CDR3 reads TGCGCCAGCAGCCAAGAGGGACAGGGAATTTACGAGCAGTACTTC. The rearrangement links TRBV4-1 to TRBJ2-7; 9 nucleotides align to TRBD1. Looked up from germline, CDR1 is MGHRA and CDR2 is YSYEKL. With 0 bases clipped from V and 4 bases from J, the junction kept 4 bases outside the gene matches. This CDR3 has 15 amino acids.

The J gene is TRBJ1-3, the V gene TRBV30; D uncertain. Trimming removed 0 bases at V and 0 bases at J, with 9 bases between. The CDR3 has 15 amino acids. The V gene's germline CDR1 is GTSNPN and CDR2 SVGIG (reference sequence). The chain's CDR3 is CAWSVRTSSGNTIYF. The CDR3 region has the DNA TGTGCCTGGAGTGTACGCACGAGCTCTGGAAACACCATATATTTT.

CDR3 protein: CASSLRVENGYTF. The CDR3 nucleotides read TGTGCCAGCAGCTTAAGGGTCGAGAATGGCTACACCTTC. The rearrangement links TRBV7-9 to TRBJ1-2; no reliable D call. There are 13 residues in the CDR3. CDR1 and CDR2 from the germline V gene are SEHNR and FQNEAQ (reference sequence). Trimming took 2 bases from V and 6 from J, leaving 10 bases between them.

The table lists this clone with a few counts. This rearrangement joins TRBV7-2 to TRBJ2-6, with D perhaps assigned TRBD1 or TRBD2 (5 bases each). V dropped 3 bases and J dropped 9 bases, with 15 bases sitting between them. The length of the CDR3 is 15 residues. Germline loops: CDR1 SGHTA, CDR2 FQGNSA. CDR3 bases: TGTGCCAGCAGCTTGACCGGGACCCTGAACAACGTCCTGACTTTC. It is translated as CASSLTGTLNNVLTF.

The chain is built from TRBV9 and TRBJ2-1; D possibly matches TRBD1 or TRBD2 (5 bases each). The germline CDR1 and CDR2 sequences are SGDLS and YYNGEE. This CDR3 spans 15 amino acids. Trimming pared 2 bases from V and 6 bases from J, leaving 15 bases between. The CDR3 protein is CASSVWDGPINEQFF. CDR3 DNA: TGTGCCAGCAGCGTGTGGGACGGCCCTATCAATGAGCAGTTCTTC.

The chain's CDR3 is CASSEFPAGGANVLTF. CDR3 DNA sequence: TGCGCCAGCAGTGAATTCCCAGCGGGCGGGGCCAACGTCCTGACTTTC. This chain connects TRBV10-2 to TRBJ2-6, with D possibly matching TRBD2 (6 bases). V was clipped by 3 bases and J by 4 bases, with 13 bases between them. The germline V gene has CDR1 WSHSY and CDR2 SAAADI. The CDR3 sequence is 16 residues long.

The V and J genes are TRBV28 and TRBJ2-3; 11 bases are shared with TRBD2. The junction had 6 bases not matched to a gene; V was cut back by 7 bases and J by 3 bases. Germline CDR1 and CDR2: MDHEN and SYDVKM. The CDR3 has 15 amino acids. CDR3 in amino acids: CASNDSGRGTDTQYF. The CDR3 coding sequence is TGTGCCAGCAACGATAGCGGGAGGGGGACAGATACGCAGTATTTT.

V is TRBV10-3 and J is TRBJ2-1, with 7 positions matching TRBD1. Trimming cost V 0 bases and J 1 base; bases outside gene matches: 12. CDR3 size: 19 residues. Germline V lookup: CDR1 ENHRY, CDR2 SYGVKD. CDR3 sequence: CAISESSPGQSSSYNEQFF. The CDR3 DNA sequence: TGTGCCATCAGTGAGTCTTCCCCGGGACAGAGTAGTTCCTACAATGAGCAGTTCTTC.

DNA of the CDR3: TGTGCCAGCAGCTTAGCCTCTGTAAGGGTCACCGGGGAGCTGTTTTTT. It specifies CASSLASVRVTGELFF. The chain has TRBV11-2 and TRBJ2-2, with D unresolved. V was trimmed by 1 base and J by 4 bases, leaving 13 bases between them. Germline V gene sequence: CDR1 SGHAT, CDR2 FQNNGV. The CDR3 spans 16 residues.

Details on this clone: At one end the junction does not follow the germline gene, possibly because of a read error. CDR3 nucleotides: TGTGCCAGCAGTGAAGGACATCCGTGTTTT. It specifies CASSEGHPCF. V is TRBV6-5 and J is TRBJ1-4; tentative D call: TRBD1 (5 bases). CDR1 is MNHEY and CDR2 is SVGAGI in the germline V gene. The CDR3 sequence is 10 residues long.

This clone was detected a few times. The chain couples TRBV7-2 to TRBJ2-7, with 12 positions matching TRBD2. From germline, CDR1 is SGHTA and CDR2 FQGNSA. The CDR3 runs 15 residues. J lost 1 base, V lost 6 bases, and 4 bases had no gene match. The CDR3 nucleotides are TGTGCCAGCAGACCGGGACTAGCGGGTTCCTACGAGCAGTACTTC. Residues: CASRPGLAGSYEQYF.

The V gene is TRBV18, the J gene TRBJ1-1; 7 positions agree with TRBD1. The CDR3 runs 15 residues. Germline CDR1 KGHSH, CDR2 LQKENI. V lost 4 bases to trimming and J lost 1 base; unmatched junction nucleotides: 6. Here the CDR3 DNA reads TGTGCCAGCTCACTGAGACAGGGAGGGAACACTGAAGCTTTCTTT. Its protein product is CASSLRQGGNTEAFF.